These T cell receptor beta chains were read from a single sample in a study of blood T cells in healthy people across ages. TCRdb independently ran MiXCR on the 5' RACE reads; one entry per CDR3 protein. The sample consists of about a million distinct CDR3 sequences, approximately 49% of them appearing once. The sequenced sample was blood. The receptors were sampled from a man aged 25-45 years in good health. Both conserved end residues are part of each CDR3. The D gene is left open where the match is weak. Some rows mark clone size as missing; the rest say once, few, many or name a class of expanded clone.

NA,TRBD1,TRBV2,TRBJ1-2,TGTGCCAGCAGTATGGACAGGACCAAGGACAACTATGGCTACACCTTC,CASSMDRTKDNYGYTF
NA,NA,TRBV5-1,TRBJ1-1,TGCGCCAGCAGCTTAGACAGTGCTGGGAACACTGAAGCTTTCTTT,CASSLDSAGNTEAFF
once,NA,TRBV29-1,TRBJ1-1,TGCAGCGGGGATATATCAGGGGACACTGAAGCTTTCTTT,CSGDISGDTEAFF
few,NA,TRBV5-1,TRBJ2-5,TGCGCCAGCAGCTTGGAGCGGACCCAGTACTTC,CASSLERTQYF
many,TRBD1,TRBV4-3,TRBJ1-2,TGCGCCAGCAGCCAAGATTTCGCAGGGGGCTATGGCTACACCTTC,CASSQDFAGGYGYTF
NA,TRBD2,TRBV7-3,TRBJ2-1,TGTGCCAGCAGCTCTAGCGGGGGTTTTTACAATGAGCAGTTCTTC,CASSSSGGFYNEQFF
NA,NA,TRBV11-1,TRBJ2-7,TGTGCCAGCAGCTTGTACCCAGGAAAGTTCGAGCAGTACTTC,CASSLYPGKFEQYF
NA,TRBD1,TRBV27,TRBJ2-7,TGTGCCAGCAGTTCTCCCGGGACAGGGGGGTTGGAGCAGTACTTC,CASSSPGTGGLEQYF
NA,TRBD1,TRBV20-1,TRBJ1-2,TGCAGTGCTAGTAGTGACAGGGACGGTCGGGGCTACACCTTC,CSASSDRDGRGYTF
few,TRBD1,TRBV6-5,TRBJ2-7,TGTGCCAGCAGTACCGACAGGGTCCCTACCTACGAGCAGTACTTC,CASSTDRVPTYEQYF
NA,NA,TRBV7-2,TRBJ2-3,TGTGCCAGCAGCCATCCAGGGGATACGCAGTATTTT,CASSHPGDTQYF
NA,NA,TRBV2,TRBJ1-1,TGTGCCAGCAGCCCGCCGACAGGACTGACTGAAGCTTTCTTT,CASSPPTGLTEAFF
once,TRBD1,TRBV20-1,TRBJ1-2,TGCAGTGGGATTGAGGGGGCTGACGGCTACACCTTC,CSGIEGADGYTF
few,NA,TRBV11-3,TRBJ2-1,TGTGCCAGCAGCTTAACCGGGGTGGGTGAGCAGTTCTTC,CASSLTGVGEQFF
NA,NA,TRBV4-3,TRBJ2-5,TGCGCCAGCAGCCAATCGGGAACCGGGGTCGGAGAGACCCAGTACTTC,CASSQSGTGVGETQYF
NA,NA,TRBV27,TRBJ1-2,TGTGCCAGCAGGACCGGCAGGTATGGCTACACCTTC,CASRTGRYGYTF
NA,NA,TRBV6-5,TRBJ2-1,TGTGCCAGCAGTTACTCCCTACTCCGGGACAACAATGAGCAGTTCTTC,CASSYSLLRDNNEQFF
NA,NA,TRBV4-2,TRBJ2-1,TGTGCCAGCAGCCAAGGGCTGGGGGACCTAGATGAGCAGTTCTTC,CASSQGLGDLDEQFF
NA,NA,TRBV19,TRBJ1-5,TGTGCCAGTAGTATAGATGGTCCTCAGCCCCAGCATTTT,CASSIDGPQPQHF
few,NA,TRBV12-3/TRBV12-4,TRBJ2-7,TGTGCCAGCAGTACCATAACCTATGGTGGCGAGCAGTACTTC,CASSTITYGGEQYF
NA,NA,TRBV4-1,TRBJ2-2,TGCGCCAGCAGCCAAGTCTCTCCGGACTTCGGGCTGTTTTTT,CASSQVSPDFGLFF
NA,NA,TRBV10-3,TRBJ2-3,TGTGCCCTCCAGCTGTGGAGCACAGATACGCAGTATTTT,CALQLWSTDTQYF
NA,NA,TRBV4-1,TRBJ2-7,TGCGCCAGCAGCCAAGATGGGAGAACTACTTCGGCCCTATACGAGCAGTACTTC,CASSQDGRTTSALYEQYF
NA,NA,TRBV20-1,TRBJ2-3,TGCAGTGCCCCCCCGGGTTCTAGCACAGATACGCAGTATTTT,CSAPPGSSTDTQYF
NA,TRBD2,TRBV27,TRBJ2-1,TGTGCCAGCAGTCCCGCTAGCGGGGCCTACAATGAGCAGTTCTTC,CASSPASGAYNEQFF
few,NA,TRBV28,TRBJ2-7,TGTGCCAGCAGTTCCGGGGTTCCCTACGAGCAGTACTTC,CASSSGVPYEQYF